A single sample is the source of the 2 T cell receptor beta chains below, sequenced in a study of a mutant IDH1 vaccine in newly diagnosed glioma. Time point indicated: week 35, safety follow-up. Doses consisted of 300 ug of mutant IDH1 20-mer peptide each, paired with topical imiquimod. These receptors' targets are unknown. Data came from immunoSEQ multiplex PCR; TCRdb stores just in-frame clones and leaves some out. The table includes under 50,000 clones, around 89% detected once. The input for sequencing was PBMCs, taken from a glioma patient whose treatment included an IDH1 peptide vaccine. The receptors were sampled from a middle-aged woman with glioma.

This chain uses TRBV27 with TRBJ1-1, with a possible D match to TRBD1 (5 bases). CDR3 length: 17 amino acids. V was cut by 5 bases and J by 1 base, with 20 bases left in between. The germline V gene encodes CDR1 MNHEY and CDR2 SMNVEV (reference sequence). The CDR3 reads CASSLVRLSGKNTEAFF. CDR3 nucleotides: TGTGCCAGCAGTCTCGTTCGATTGTCAGGGAAGAACACTGAAGCTTTCTTT.

The chain combines TRBV18 with TRBJ1-1; D is undetermined. Between the trimmed V and J ends, which lost 1 base and 1 base, there was a span of 13 bases. CDR3 length: 16 residues. CDR1 is KGHSH and CDR2 is LQKENI in the germline V gene. CDR3 sequence: CASSPLEGSGNTEAFF. CDR3 DNA sequence: TGTGCCAGCTCACCACTAGAGGGCAGTGGGAACACTGAAGCTTTCTTT.